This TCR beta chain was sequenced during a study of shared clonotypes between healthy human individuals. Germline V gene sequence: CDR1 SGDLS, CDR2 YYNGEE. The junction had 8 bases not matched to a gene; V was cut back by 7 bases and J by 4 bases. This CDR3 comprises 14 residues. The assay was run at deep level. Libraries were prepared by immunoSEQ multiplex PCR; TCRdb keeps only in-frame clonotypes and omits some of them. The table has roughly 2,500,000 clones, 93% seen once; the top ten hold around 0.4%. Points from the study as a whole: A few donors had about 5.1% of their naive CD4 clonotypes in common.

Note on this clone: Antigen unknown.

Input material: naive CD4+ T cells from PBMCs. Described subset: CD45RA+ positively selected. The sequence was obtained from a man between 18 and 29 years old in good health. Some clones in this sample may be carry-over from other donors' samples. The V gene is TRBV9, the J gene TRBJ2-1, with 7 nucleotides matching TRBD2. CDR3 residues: CASSLTSLYNEQFF. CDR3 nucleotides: TGTGCCAGCTCGTTGACTAGCCTTTACAATGAGCAGTTCTTC.